This T cell receptor (beta chain) was sequenced for a study of blood T cell repertoires in COVID-19. Study in general: Samples taken during acute and convalescent COVID-19 were collected in the United States, Italy and Spain. T cells, B-cell-depleted T cells, or PBMCs provided the cDNA or gDNA that served as material.

In the source study's methods: The assay estimated nucleated cells by amplifying reference gene primers. Sequencing was performed with immunoSEQ multiplex PCR; in TCRdb, only in-frame clones are kept and a portion is missing. The DNA was the basis for D and trimming; V, J and clone size are from that table. The sample holds 150,000 to 200,000 clones, 70% to 85% seen once. CDR1 and CDR2 from the germline V gene are SGHVS and FQNEAQ. V lost 5 bases, J lost 9 bases, and 12 bases stayed unmatched. The CDR3 runs 14 residues. The source material was peripheral blood. The clonotype comes from a woman at least 80 years old with acute or convalescent COVID-19. The V gene is TRBV7-8, the J gene TRBJ2-7, with 8 bases fitting TRBD1. CDR3 loop: CASSLLDRGPAQYF. The CDR3 DNA reads as TGTGCCAGCAGCCTCCTCGACAGGGGACCGGCGCAGTACTTC.